Listed here is a single T cell receptor (beta chain). Methods used by the authors: Amplification of reference gene primers provided the estimated nucleated cell counts. Profiled with immunoSEQ multiplex PCR; TCRdb holds only in-frame clones, not every one. V and J calls and clone size are those listed in that table; D and trimming were worked out from the DNA. The sample has over 85,000 clones, more than 75% seen once. These data originate in a study of blood T cell repertoires in COVID-19. The wider study: Acute and convalescent COVID-19 specimens originated in the United States, Italy and Spain. T cells, B-cell-depleted T cells, or PBMCs supplied cDNA or gDNA.

The CDR3 consists of 15 residues. Germline V gene lookup returns CDR1 SGHTA and CDR2 FQGNSA. The V end was cut by 0 bases, the J end by 1 base, with 9 bases between. The sample was peripheral blood. The clonotype originates from a man aged 60-69 years with active or convalescent COVID-19. The chain combines TRBV7-2 with TRBJ2-5; a possible D gene is TRBD2 (5 bases). CDR3 residues: CASSLASGPQETQYF. As DNA, the CDR3 is TGTGCCAGCAGCTTAGCCAGCGGCCCCCAAGAGACCCAGTACTTC.